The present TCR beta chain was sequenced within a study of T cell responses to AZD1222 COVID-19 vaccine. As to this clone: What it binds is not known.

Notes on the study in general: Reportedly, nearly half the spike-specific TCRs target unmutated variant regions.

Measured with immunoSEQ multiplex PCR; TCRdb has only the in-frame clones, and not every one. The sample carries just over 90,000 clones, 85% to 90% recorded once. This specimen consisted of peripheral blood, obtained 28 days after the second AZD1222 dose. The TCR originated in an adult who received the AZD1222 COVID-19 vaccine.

The DNA for the CDR3 is TGCGCCAGCAGCCAAGATGGGCGGGGGGGCTCCTACAATGAGCAGTTCTTC. The encoded protein is CASSQDGRGGSYNEQFF. The chain links TRBV4-3 to TRBJ2-1; 9 nucleotides match TRBD2. The germline gives CDR1 LGHNA, CDR2 YSLEER. V dropped 0 bases and J dropped 0; count of bases not matched to a gene: 3. The CDR3 extends over 17 amino acids.